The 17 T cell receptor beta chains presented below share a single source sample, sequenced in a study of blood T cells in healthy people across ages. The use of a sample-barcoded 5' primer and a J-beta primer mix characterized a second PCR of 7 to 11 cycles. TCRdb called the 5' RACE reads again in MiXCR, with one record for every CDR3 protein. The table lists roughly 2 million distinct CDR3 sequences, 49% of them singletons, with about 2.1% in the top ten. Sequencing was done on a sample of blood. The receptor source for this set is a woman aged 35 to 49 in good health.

The CDR3 DNA sequence: TGCGCCAGCAGCCAGCCGGGAAAGGTGGACGGCGAGCAGTACTTC. This sequence encodes CASSQPGKVDGEQYF. This chain joins TRBV4-1 and TRBJ2-7; weak D call: TRBD2 (5 bases). The germline V and J ends were trimmed by 3 bases and 6 bases, with 18 bases remaining between them. The CDR3 runs to 15 residues. The germline V gene encodes CDR1 MGHRA and CDR2 YSYEKL.

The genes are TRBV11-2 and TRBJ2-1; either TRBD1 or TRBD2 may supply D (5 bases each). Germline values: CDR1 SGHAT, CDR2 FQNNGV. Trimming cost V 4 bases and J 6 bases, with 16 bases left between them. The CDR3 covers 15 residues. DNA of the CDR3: TGTGCCAGCAGCTCTTGGACTGGGGCCCCCAATGAGCAGTTCTTC. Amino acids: CASSSWTGAPNEQFF.

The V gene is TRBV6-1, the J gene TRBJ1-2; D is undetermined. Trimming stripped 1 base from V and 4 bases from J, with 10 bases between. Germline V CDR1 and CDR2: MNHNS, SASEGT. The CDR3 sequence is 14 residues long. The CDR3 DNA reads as TGTGCCAGCAGTGAAGGGGTAGGGATCTATGGCTACACCTTC. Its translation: CASSEGVGIYGYTF.

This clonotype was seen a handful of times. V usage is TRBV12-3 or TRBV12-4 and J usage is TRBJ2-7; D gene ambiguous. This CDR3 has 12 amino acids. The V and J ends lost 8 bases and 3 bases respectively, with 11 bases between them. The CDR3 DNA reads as TGTGCCAGCGGCGCGAGTAACTACGAGCAGTACTTC. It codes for CASGASNYEQYF.

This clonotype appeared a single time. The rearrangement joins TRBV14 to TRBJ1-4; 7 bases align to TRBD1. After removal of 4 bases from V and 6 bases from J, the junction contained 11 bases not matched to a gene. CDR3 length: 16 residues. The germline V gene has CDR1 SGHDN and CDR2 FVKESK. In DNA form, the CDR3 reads TGTGCCAGCAGCCGTCGACAGGGCATTGGGTATGAAAAACTGTTTTTT. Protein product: CASSRRQGIGYEKLFF.

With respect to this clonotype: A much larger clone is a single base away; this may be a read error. The CDR3 DNA is TGCGCCAGCAGCCAAGAGACCGTCTCCTACAATGAGCAGTACTTC. Its protein is CASSQETVSYNEQYF. This rearrangement joins TRBV4-3 to TRBJ2-1; D not certain. The J call may be faulty, since TRBJ2-7 better matches the DNA end. This CDR3 spans 15 amino acids. The V gene's germline CDR1 is LGHNA and CDR2 YSLEER.

This CDR3 reads CASSLGGSYSGANVLTF. The DNA of the CDR3 is TGTGCCAGCAGCTTGGGTGGCAGCTACTCTGGGGCCAACGTCCTGACTTTC. V is TRBV5-5 and J is TRBJ2-6; the D is unclear. The CDR3 is 17 amino acids. Trimming stripped 0 bases from V and 0 bases from J, with 10 bases between. CDR1 and CDR2 (germline): SGHKS, YYEKEE (reference sequence).

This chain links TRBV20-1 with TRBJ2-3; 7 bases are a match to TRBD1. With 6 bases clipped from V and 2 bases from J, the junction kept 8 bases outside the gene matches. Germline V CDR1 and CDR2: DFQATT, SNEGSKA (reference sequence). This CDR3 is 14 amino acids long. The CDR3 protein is CSAAGTVDTDTQYF. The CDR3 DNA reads TGCAGTGCGGCCGGGACAGTAGACACAGATACGCAGTATTTT.

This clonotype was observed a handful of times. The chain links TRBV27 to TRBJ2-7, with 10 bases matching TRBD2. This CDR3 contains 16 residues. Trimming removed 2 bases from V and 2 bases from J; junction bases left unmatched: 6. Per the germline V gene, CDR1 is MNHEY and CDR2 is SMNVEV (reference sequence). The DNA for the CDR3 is TGTGCCAGCAGTTTAGCGCGGACTAGCGGAACCTACGAGCAGTACTTC. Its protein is CASSLARTSGTYEQYF.

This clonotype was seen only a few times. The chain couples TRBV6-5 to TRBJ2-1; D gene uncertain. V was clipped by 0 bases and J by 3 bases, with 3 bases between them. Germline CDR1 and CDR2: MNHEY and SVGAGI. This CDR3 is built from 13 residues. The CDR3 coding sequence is TGTGCCAGCAGTTACTCCGACTACAATGAGCAGTTCTTC. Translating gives CASSYSDYNEQFF.

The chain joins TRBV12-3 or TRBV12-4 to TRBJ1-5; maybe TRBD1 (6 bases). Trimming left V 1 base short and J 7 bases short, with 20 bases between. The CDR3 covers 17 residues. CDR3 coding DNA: TGTGCCAGCAGTTTAGACACTTTCGGTGGGGGGCTACAGCCCCAGCATTTT. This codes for CASSLDTFGGGLQPQHF.

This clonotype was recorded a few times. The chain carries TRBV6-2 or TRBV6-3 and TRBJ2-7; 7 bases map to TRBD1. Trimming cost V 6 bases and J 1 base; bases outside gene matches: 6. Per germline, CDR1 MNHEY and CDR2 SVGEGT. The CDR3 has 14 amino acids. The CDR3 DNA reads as TGTGCCAGCAGAACTCCGGGACAGTCCTACGAGCAGTACTTC. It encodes CASRTPGQSYEQYF.

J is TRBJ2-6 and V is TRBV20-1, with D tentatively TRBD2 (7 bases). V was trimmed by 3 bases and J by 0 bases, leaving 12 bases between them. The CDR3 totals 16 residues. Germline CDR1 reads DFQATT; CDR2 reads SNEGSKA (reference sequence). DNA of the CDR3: TGCAGTGCTAGTGGTAGGGGGGGCTCTGGGGCCAACGTCCTGACTTTC. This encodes CSASGRGGSGANVLTF.

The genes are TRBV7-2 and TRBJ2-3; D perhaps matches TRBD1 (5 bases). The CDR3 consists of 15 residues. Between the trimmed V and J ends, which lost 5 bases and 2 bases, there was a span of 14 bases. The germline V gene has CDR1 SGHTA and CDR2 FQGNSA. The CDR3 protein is CASSPRAGITDTQYF. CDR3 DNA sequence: TGTGCCAGCAGCCCCAGGGCAGGGATCACAGATACGCAGTATTTT.

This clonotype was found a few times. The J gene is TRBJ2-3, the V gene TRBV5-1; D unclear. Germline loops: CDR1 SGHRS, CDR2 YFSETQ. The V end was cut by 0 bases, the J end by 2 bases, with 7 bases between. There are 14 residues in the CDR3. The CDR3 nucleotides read TGCGCCAGCAGCTTGGCGTCGTACACAGATACGCAGTATTTT. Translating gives CASSLASYTDTQYF. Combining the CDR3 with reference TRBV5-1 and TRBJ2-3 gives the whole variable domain KAGVTQTPRYLIKTRGQQVTLSCSPISGHRSVSWYQQTPGQGLQFLFEYFSETQRNKGNFPGRFSGRQFSNSRSEMNVSTLELGDSALYLCASSLASYTDTQYFGPGTRLTVL.

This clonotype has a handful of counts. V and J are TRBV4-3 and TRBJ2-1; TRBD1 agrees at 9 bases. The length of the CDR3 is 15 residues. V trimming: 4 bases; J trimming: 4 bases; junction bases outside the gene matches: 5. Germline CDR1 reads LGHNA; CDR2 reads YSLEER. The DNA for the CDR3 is TGCGCCAGCAGCCGGGACAGGGTGGGGTACAATGAGCAGTTCTTC. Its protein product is CASSRDRVGYNEQFF.

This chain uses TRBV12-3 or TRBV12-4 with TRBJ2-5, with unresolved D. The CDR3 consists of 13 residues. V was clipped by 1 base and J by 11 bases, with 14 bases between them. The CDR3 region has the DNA TGTGCCAGCAGTTTAGAGAGATACAATGAGCAGTACTTC. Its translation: CASSLERYNEQYF.